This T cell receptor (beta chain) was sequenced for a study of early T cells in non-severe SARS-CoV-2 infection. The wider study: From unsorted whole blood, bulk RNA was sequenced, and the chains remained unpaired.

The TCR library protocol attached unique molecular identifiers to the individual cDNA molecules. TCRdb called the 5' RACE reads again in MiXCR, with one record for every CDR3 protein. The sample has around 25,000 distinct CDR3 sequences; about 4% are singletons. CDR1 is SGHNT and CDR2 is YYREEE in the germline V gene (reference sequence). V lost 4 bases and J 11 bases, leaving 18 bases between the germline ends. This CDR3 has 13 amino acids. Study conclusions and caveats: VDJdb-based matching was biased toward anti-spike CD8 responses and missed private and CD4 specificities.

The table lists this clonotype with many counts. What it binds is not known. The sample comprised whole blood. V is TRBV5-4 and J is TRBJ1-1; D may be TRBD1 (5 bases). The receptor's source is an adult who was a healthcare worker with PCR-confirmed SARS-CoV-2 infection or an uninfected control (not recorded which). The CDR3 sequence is CASSPGTSGKAFF. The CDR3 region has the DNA TGTGCCAGCAGCCCCGGGACCTCCGGGAAGGCTTTCTTT.